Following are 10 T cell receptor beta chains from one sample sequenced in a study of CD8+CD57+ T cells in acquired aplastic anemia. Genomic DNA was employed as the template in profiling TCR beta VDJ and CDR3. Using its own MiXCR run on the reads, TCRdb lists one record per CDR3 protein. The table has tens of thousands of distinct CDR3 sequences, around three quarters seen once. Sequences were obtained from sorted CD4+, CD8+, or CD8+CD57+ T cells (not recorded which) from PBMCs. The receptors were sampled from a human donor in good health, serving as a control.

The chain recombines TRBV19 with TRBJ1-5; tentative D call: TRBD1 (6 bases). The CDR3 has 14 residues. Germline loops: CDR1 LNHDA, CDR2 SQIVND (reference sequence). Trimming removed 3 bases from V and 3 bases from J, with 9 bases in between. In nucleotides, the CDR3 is TGTGCCAGTAGTATCGGACAGCACAATCAGCCCCAGCATTTT. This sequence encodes CASSIGQHNQPQHF.

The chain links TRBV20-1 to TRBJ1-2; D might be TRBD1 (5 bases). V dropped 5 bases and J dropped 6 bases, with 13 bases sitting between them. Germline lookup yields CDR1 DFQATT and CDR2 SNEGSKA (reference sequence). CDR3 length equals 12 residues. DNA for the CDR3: TGCAGTGCTGGGGGGACGGCTGATGGCTACACCTTC. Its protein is CSAGGTADGYTF.

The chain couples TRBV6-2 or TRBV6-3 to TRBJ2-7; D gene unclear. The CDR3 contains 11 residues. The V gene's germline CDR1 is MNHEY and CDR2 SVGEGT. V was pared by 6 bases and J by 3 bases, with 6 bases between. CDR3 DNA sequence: TGTGCCAGCAGGACCAGCTACGAGCAGTACTTC. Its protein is CASRTSYEQYF.

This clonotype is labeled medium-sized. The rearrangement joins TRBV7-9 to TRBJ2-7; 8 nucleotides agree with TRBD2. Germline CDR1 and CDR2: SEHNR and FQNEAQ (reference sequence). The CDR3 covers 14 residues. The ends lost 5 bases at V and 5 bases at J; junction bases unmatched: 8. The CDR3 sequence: CASSMGTSYHEQYF. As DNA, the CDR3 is TGTGCCAGCAGCATGGGGACTAGTTACCACGAGCAGTACTTC.

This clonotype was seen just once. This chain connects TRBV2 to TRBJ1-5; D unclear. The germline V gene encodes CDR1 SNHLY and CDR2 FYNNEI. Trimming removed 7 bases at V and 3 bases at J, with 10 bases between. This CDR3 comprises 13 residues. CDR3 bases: TGTGCCAGCAAGCCTGGACTCAATCAGCCCCAGCATTTT. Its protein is CASKPGLNQPQHF.

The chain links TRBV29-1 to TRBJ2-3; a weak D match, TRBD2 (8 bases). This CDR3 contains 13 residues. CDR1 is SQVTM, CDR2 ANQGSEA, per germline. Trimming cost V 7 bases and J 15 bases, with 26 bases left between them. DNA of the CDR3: TGCAGCGCACCGACAGGGATCAGCGGGAGTTACTATTTT. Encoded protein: CSAPTGISGSYYF.

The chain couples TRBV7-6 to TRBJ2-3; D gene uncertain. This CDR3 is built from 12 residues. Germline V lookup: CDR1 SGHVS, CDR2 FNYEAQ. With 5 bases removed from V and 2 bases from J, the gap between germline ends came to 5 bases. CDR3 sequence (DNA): TGTGCCAGCAGCCTGTACACAGATACGCAGTATTTT. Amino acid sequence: CASSLYTDTQYF.

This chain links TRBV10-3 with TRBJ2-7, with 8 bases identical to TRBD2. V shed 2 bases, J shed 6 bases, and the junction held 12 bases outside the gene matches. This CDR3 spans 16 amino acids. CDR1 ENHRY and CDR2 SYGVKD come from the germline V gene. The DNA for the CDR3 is TGTGCCATCAGTGAGGCCGGGCGGGGGGCCTTGGTCGAGCAGTACTTC. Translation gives CAISEAGRGALVEQYF.

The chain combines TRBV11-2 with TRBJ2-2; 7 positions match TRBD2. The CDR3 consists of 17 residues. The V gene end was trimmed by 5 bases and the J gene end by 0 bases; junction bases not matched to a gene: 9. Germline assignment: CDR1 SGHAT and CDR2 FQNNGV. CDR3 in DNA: TGTGCCAGCAGCGCCCCCAGCGGGGCCTCGAACACCGGGGAGCTGTTTTTT. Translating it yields CASSAPSGASNTGELFF.

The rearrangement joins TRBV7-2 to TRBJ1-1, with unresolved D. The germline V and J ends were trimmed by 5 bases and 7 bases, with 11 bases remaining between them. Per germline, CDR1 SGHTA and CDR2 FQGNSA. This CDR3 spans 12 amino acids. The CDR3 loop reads CASSGPRGEAFF. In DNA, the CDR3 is TGTGCCAGCAGCGGGCCCCGGGGTGAAGCTTTCTTT. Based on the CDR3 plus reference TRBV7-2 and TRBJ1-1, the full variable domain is GAGVSQSPSNKVTEKGKDVELRCDPISGHTALYWYRQSLGQGLEFLIYFQGNSAPDKSGLPSDRFSAERTGGSVSTLTIQRTQQEDSAVYLCASSGPRGEAFFGQGTRLTVV.